Detailed here is one T cell receptor (beta chain). Profiled with immunoSEQ multiplex PCR; TCRdb holds only in-frame clones, not every one. The profile shows tens of thousands of clones, approximately 84% of them singletons. These data belong to a study of OX40 agonist ivuxolimab in advanced cancers. V dropped 0 bases and J dropped 8 bases, with 22 bases sitting between them. The length of the CDR3 is 17 residues. CDR1 is SGHNT, CDR2 YENEEA, per germline. The starting material was CD4+ or CD8+ T cells sorted from blood, obtained in a trial of the OX40 agonist ivuxolimab. The clonotype was recovered from an adult with an advanced solid tumor such as melanoma, head and neck, liver or kidney cancer. J is TRBJ1-2 and V is TRBV11-3; no clear D gene. This CDR3 is CASSLEPFSSSRKGYTF. CDR3 nucleotides: TGTGCCAGCAGCTTAGAACCCTTTTCTTCCAGCAGAAAGGGCTACACCTTC.